The entry below describes one TCR beta chain. 60 Vbeta and 13 Jbeta primers were used in PCR. Sequencing used immunoSEQ multiplex PCR; TCRdb keeps in-frame clones, though not all of them. The data contain roughly 150,000 clones, approximately 81% of them singletons. These data belong to a study of cytomegalovirus exposure and HLA in healthy donors. In germline, CDR1 is SQVTM, CDR2 ANQGSEA. Trimming cost V 7 bases and J 3 bases, with 21 bases left between them. This CDR3 comprises 15 residues. What was sequenced was PBMCs. The origin of this receptor is a man aged 45-65 years in good health and CMV-seropositive. The genes are TRBV29-1 and TRBJ1-1, with D tentatively TRBD1 (6 bases). Written as DNA, the CDR3 is TGCAGCGCCGGCCTTATACAGGGTCGGGACACTGAAGCTTTCTTT. Encoded protein: CSAGLIQGRDTEAFF.